This is a list of T cell receptor beta chains from one sample in a study of T cells in Graves' hyperthyroidism and ophthalmopathy. MiXCR was run by TCRdb on the multiplex PCR reads, yielding one entry per CDR3 protein. The sample comprises a few hundred thousand distinct CDR3 sequences, roughly 16% of which are singletons, and less than 3.5% rests with the top ten. The sample consisted of blood. The receptors derive from a middle-aged woman with Graves' ophthalmopathy. The CDR3 runs from the conserved cysteine through the conserved F or W. Fields, in order: V gene, clone size, J gene, D gene, CDR3 DNA, CDR3 protein. D genes are given only for firm matches. Only part of the rows carry a size: once, few, many, or a class if the clone is expanded.

>TRBV3-1|many|TRBJ1-1|-
TGTGCCACCACCCGGGGCGGCACTGAAGCTTTCTTT
CATTRGGTEAFF
>TRBV5-6|-|TRBJ2-7|-
TGTGCCAGCAGCCAACGGAGCTTAAACGAGCAGTACTTC
CASSQRSLNEQYF
>TRBV5-1|-|TRBJ2-7|TRBD2
TGCGCCAGCAAACTGGGACTAGCGGTCGGTGAGCAGTACTTC
CASKLGLAVGEQYF
>TRBV28|many|TRBJ2-7|-
TGTGCCAGCAGTTTACGCCCCGGTCATAGGGGGGCTTCCTACGAGCAGTACTTC
CASSLRPGHRGASYEQYF
>TRBV5-1|-|TRBJ1-1|TRBD1
TGCGCCAGCAGGGGGGAGGGGGCGGCTTTCTTT
CASRGEGAAFF
>TRBV25-1|-|TRBJ2-7|-
TGTGCCAGCAGAGGACCGATAGCTGGTGGCGAGCAGTACTTC
CASRGPIAGGEQYF
>TRBV2|many|TRBJ1-4|-
TGTGCCAGCAGTCCAGTCTCAACTAATGAAAAACTGTTTTTT
CASSPVSTNEKLFF
>TRBV7-6|-|TRBJ1-3|-
TGTGCCAGCAGCGTAACAGCCGGCTCTGGAAACACCATATATTTT
CASSVTAGSGNTIYF
>TRBV2|many|TRBJ1-1|TRBD1
TGTGCCAGCTTGGACAGGGGTAACACTGAAGCTTTCTTT
CASLDRGNTEAFF
>TRBV3-1|many|TRBJ1-1|-
TGTGCCAGCAGCCAAGCCTCTGAAGCTTTCTTT
CASSQASEAFF
>TRBV3-1|few|TRBJ2-1|-
TGTGCCAGCAGCCAGTTGTACAATGAGCAGTTCTTC
CASSQLYNEQFF
>TRBV12-3/TRBV12-4|-|TRBJ2-1|TRBD2
TGTGCCAGCCGCGATAGCGGGAGGGGGCTCAATGAGCAGTTCTTC
CASRDSGRGLNEQFF
>TRBV18|-|TRBJ2-1|TRBD1
TGTGCCAGCTCACCAGCACGGGACAGGGGGCGAGGTGAGCAGTTCTTC
CASSPARDRGRGEQFF
>TRBV7-9|-|TRBJ2-1|TRBD2
TGTGCCAGCAGCCCGTCGGGACTAGCGGGGGGAGGCTTGAACAATGAGCAGTTCTTC
CASSPSGLAGGGLNNEQFF
>TRBV12-3/TRBV12-4|-|TRBJ1-5|TRBD1
TGTGCCAGCAGTCCTCGGACAGGGGCGGATAGCAATCAGCCCCAGCATTTT
CASSPRTGADSNQPQHF
>TRBV7-3|many|TRBJ1-1|-
TGTGCCAGCAGCTTACAGGCGAGGGGTGAAGCTTTCTTT
CASSLQARGEAFF
>TRBV9|-|TRBJ2-5|TRBD2
TGTGCCAGCAGCGTAGGGGGACTAGCGGGAGGAGAGACCCAGTACTTC
CASSVGGLAGGETQYF
>TRBV10-1|many|TRBJ2-3|-
TGCGCCAGCAGTGAGGGTCAGGGAGATACGCAGTATTTT
CASSEGQGDTQYF
>TRBV10-2|-|TRBJ1-6|-
TGCGCCAGCAGTGAGTCGAATAGGAACTCACCCCACCACTTT
CASSESNRNSPHHF
>TRBV20-1|many|TRBJ2-1|TRBD2
TGCAGTGCTCTTAGTCTAGCGGGTCGCCTCAATGAGCAGTTCTTC
CSALSLAGRLNEQFF
>TRBV6-1|few|TRBJ2-1|TRBD2
TGTGCCAGCAGTTCCTCACTAGCGTTTAGGTCCAATGAGCAGTTCTTC
CASSSSLAFRSNEQFF
>TRBV6-9|-|TRBJ1-5|-
TGTGCCAGCAGTTACGACGGACGCAATCAGCCCCAGCATTTT
CASSYDGRNQPQHF
>TRBV12-3/TRBV12-4|once|TRBJ2-7|TRBD1
TGTGCCAGCAGCCTAACAGGGGTCAACGAGCAGTACTTC
CASSLTGVNEQYF
>TRBV12-3/TRBV12-4|-|TRBJ2-1|-
TGTGCCAGCAGTTTAGCTCTAGGGGTGGACAATGAGCAGTTCTTC
CASSLALGVDNEQFF
>TRBV6-1|few|TRBJ2-1|-
TGTGCCAGCAGTACTCACAACGGCAATGAGCAGTTCTTC
CASSTHNGNEQFF
>TRBV19|few|TRBJ1-1|-
TGTGCCAGTAGGGAGTTCGGGACAACGAACACTGAAGCTTTCTTT
CASREFGTTNTEAFF
>TRBV3-1|many|TRBJ1-1|-
TGTGCCAGCAGCCAAGATGGTGGGGTAACTGAAGCTTTCTTT
CASSQDGGVTEAFF
>TRBV3-1|many|TRBJ1-2|-
TGTGCCAGCAGCCAAGGTCGGGGGCTATGGGGCTACACCTTC
CASSQGRGLWGYTF
>TRBV20-1|many|TRBJ1-1|-
TGCAGTGCGCCGCTGACCGGGACAGAAGCTTTCTTT
CSAPLTGTEAFF
>TRBV28|many|TRBJ1-2|-
TGTGCCAGCAGTTTATCAGAACTCTATGGCTACACCTTC
CASSLSELYGYTF
>TRBV12-3/TRBV12-4|many|TRBJ2-1|TRBD1
TGTGCCAGCAGTCCCCGGACAGGGGTTAAGTCCTACAATGAGCAGTTCTTC
CASSPRTGVKSYNEQFF
>TRBV7-3|few|TRBJ2-1|-
TGTGCCAGCAGCCCCGCGGTCGGGGGTGAGCAGTTCTTC
CASSPAVGGEQFF
>TRBV20-1|many|TRBJ2-2|TRBD2
TGCAGTGCTAGCGGGAGGGGCGATAACGGGGAGCTGTTTTTT
CSASGRGDNGELFF